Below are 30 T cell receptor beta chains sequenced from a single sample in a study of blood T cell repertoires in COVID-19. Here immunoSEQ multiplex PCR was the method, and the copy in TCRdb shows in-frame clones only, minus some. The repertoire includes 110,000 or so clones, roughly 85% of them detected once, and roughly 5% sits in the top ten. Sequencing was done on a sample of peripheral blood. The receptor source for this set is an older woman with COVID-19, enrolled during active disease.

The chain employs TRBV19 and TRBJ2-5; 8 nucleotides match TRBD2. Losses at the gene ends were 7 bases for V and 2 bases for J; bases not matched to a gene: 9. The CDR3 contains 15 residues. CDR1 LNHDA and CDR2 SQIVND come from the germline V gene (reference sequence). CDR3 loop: CASTRTSTTQETQYF. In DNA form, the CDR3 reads TGTGCCAGTACTCGGACTAGCACAACTCAAGAGACCCAGTACTTC. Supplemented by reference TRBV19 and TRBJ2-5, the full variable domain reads DGGITQSPKYLFRKEGQNVTLSCEQNLNHDAMYWYRQDPGQGLRLIYYSQIVNDFQKGDIAEGYSVSREKKESFPLTVTSAQKNPTAFYLCASTRTSTTQETQYFGPGTRLLVL.

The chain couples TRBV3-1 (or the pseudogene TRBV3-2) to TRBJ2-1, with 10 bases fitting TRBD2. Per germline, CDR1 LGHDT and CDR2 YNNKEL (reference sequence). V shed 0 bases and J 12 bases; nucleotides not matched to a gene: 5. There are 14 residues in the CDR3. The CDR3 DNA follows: TGTGCCAGCAGCCAAGATGTAGCGGGGGGCGGGCAGTTCTTC. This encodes CASSQDVAGGGQFF.

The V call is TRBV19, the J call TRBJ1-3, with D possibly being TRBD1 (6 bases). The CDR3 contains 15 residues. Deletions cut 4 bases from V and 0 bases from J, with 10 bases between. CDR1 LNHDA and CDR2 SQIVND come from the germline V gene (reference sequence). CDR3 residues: CASSTTGFSGNTIYF. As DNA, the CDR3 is TGTGCCAGTAGTACGACAGGTTTCTCTGGAAACACCATATATTTT.

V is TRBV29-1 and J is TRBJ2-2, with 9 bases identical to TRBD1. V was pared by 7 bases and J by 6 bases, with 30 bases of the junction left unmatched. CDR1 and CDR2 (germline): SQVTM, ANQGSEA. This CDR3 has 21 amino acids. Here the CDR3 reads CSAVGAYSPKGGTGSAGELFF. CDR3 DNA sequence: TGCAGCGCTGTTGGAGCCTATAGCCCTAAAGGGGGGACAGGGTCGGCCGGGGAGCTGTTTTTT.

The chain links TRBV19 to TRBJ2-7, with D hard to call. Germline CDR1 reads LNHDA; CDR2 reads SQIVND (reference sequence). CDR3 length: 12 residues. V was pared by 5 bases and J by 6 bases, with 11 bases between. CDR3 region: CASSHSVTEQYF. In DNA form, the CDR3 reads TGTGCCAGTAGTCACTCCGTAACCGAGCAGTACTTC. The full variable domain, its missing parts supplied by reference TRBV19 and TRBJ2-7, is DGGITQSPKYLFRKEGQNVTLSCEQNLNHDAMYWYRQDPGQGLRLIYYSQIVNDFQKGDIAEGYSVSREKKESFPLTVTSAQKNPTAFYLCASSHSVTEQYFGPGTRLTVT.

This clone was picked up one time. The CDR3 loop is CASSLQASGGNTDTQYF. The CDR3 DNA sequence: TGTGCCAGCAGCCTTCAAGCTAGCGGGGGAAACACAGATACGCAGTATTTT. The chain carries TRBV9 and TRBJ2-3; TRBD2 aligns across 10 bases. J lost 2 bases, V lost 4 bases, and 10 bases had no gene match. Per germline, CDR1 SGDLS and CDR2 YYNGEE. The CDR3 has 17 amino acids.

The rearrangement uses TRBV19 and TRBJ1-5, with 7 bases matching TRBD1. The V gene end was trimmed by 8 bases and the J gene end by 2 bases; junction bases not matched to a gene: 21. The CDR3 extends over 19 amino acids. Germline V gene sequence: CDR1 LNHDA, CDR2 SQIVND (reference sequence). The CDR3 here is CASESPRDSPSGGNQPQHF. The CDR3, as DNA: TGTGCCAGTGAATCACCCCGGGACAGTCCCTCTGGGGGCAATCAGCCCCAGCATTTT.

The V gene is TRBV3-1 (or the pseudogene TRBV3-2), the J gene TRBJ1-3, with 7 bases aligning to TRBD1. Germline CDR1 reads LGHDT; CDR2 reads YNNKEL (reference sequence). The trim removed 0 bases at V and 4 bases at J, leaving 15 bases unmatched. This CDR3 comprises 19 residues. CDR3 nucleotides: TGTGCCAGCAGCCAAGAGGGGGCCTCCTTTACAGGGGCCGGAAACACCATATATTTT. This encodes CASSQEGASFTGAGNTIYF.

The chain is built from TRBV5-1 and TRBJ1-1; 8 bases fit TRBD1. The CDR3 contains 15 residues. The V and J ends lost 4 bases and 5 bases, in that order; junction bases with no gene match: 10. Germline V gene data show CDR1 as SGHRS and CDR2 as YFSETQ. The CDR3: CASSLQTGEGTEAFF. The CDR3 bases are TGCGCCAGCAGCCTCCAGACAGGGGAGGGAACTGAAGCTTTCTTT.

For the CDR3, the DNA is TGTGCCAGCAGCCAAGGGACAGGGGGAACTTCACCCCTCCACTTT. Translation: CASSQGTGGTSPLHF. The chain is built from TRBV5-4 and TRBJ1-6; 11 bases agree with TRBD1. CDR1 SGHNT and CDR2 YYREEE come from the germline V gene (reference sequence). The CDR3 loop spans 15 amino acids. V lost 4 bases and J lost 9; bases outside the gene matches: 6.

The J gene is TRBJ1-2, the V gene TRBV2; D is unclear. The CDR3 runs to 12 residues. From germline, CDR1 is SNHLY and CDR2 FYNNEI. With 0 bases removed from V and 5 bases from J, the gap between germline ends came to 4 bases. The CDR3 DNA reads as TGTGCCAGCAGTGAAGCAGCTTATGGCTACACCTTC. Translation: CASSEAAYGYTF.

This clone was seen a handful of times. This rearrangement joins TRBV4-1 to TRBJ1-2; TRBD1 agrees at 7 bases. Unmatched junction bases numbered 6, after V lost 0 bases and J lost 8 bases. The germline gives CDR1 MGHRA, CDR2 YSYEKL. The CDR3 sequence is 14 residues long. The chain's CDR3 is CASSQDTGDLGYTF. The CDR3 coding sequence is TGCGCCAGCAGCCAAGATACAGGGGATCTCGGCTACACCTTC.

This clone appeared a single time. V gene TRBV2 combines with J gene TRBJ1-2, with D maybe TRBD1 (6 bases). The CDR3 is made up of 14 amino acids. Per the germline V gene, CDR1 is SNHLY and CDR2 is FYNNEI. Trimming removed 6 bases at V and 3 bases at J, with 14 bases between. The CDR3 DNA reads TGTGCCAGCAGGTCCAGGGGAGAATACTATGGCTACACCTTC. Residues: CASRSRGEYYGYTF.

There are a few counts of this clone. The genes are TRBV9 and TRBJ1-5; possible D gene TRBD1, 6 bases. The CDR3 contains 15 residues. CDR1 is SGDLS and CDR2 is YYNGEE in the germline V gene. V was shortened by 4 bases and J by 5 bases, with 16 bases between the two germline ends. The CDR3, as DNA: TGTGCCAGCAGCCGTCGGGGGGCTGGAGATCAGCCCCAGCATTTT. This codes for CASSRRGAGDQPQHF.

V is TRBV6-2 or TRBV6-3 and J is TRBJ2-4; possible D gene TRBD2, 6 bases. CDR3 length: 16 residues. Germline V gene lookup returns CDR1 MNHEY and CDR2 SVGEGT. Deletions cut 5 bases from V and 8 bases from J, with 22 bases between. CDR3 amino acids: CASSGFRAGIVYIQYF. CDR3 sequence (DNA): TGTGCCAGCAGTGGTTTTCGGGCGGGGATTGTGTACATTCAGTACTTC.

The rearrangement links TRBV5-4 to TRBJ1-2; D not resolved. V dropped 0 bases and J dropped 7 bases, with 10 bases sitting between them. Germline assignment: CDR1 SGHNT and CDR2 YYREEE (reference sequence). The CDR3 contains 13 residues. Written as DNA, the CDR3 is TGTGCCAGCAGCTTGGCCGGTGGGCTTGGCTACACCTTC. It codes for CASSLAGGLGYTF. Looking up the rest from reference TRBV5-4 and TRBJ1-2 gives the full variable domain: ETGVTQSPTHLIKTRGQQVTLRCSSQSGHNTVSWYQQALGQGPQFIFQYYREEENGRGNFPPRFSGLQFPNYSSELNVNALELDDSALYLCASSLAGGLGYTFGSGTRLTVV.

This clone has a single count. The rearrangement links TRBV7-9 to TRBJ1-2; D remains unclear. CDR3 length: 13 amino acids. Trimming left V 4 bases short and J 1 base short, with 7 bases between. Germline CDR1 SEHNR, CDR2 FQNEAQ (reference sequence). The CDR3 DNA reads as TGTGCCAGCAGCTCGCAGGTTAACTATGGCTACACCTTC. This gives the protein CASSSQVNYGYTF.

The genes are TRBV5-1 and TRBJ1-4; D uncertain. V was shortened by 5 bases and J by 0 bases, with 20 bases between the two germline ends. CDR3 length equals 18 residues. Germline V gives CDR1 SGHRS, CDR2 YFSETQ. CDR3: CASRRTIGNTATNEKLFF. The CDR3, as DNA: TGCGCCAGCAGACGGACTATTGGGAATACCGCAACTAATGAAAAACTGTTTTTT.

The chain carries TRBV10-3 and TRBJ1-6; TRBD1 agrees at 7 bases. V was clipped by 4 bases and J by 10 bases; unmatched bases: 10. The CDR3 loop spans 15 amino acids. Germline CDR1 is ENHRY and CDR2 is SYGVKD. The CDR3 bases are TGTGCCATCAGTGGGGGGACAGCTTCCCAATCACCCCTCCACTTT. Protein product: CAISGGTASQSPLHF.

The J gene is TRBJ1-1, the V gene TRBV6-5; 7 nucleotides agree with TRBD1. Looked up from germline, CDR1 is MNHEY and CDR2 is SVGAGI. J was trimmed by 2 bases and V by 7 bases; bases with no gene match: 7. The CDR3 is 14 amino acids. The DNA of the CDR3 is TGTGCCAGCACTCGACAGGGTGGAAACACTGAAGCTTTCTTT. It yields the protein CASTRQGGNTEAFF.

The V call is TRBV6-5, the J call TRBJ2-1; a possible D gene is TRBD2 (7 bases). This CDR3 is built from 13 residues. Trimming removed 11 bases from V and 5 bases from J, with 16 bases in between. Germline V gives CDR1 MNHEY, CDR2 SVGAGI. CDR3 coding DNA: TGTGCCGTCCAAAGGGGGGGGCACAATGAGCAGTTCTTC. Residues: CAVQRGGHNEQFF.

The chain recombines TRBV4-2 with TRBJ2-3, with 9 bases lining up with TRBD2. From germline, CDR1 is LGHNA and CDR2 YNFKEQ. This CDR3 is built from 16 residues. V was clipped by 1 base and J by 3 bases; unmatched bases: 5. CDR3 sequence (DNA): TGTGCCAGCAGCCAAGGACAGCGGGGGGCGACAGATACGCAGTATTTT. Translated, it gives CASSQGQRGATDTQYF.

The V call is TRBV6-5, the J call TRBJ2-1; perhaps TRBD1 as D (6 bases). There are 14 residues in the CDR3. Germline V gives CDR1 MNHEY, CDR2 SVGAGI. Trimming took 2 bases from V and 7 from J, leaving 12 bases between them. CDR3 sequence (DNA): TGTGCCAGCAGTTACCGCAGCACAGGGAATGAGCAGTTCTTC. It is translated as CASSYRSTGNEQFF.

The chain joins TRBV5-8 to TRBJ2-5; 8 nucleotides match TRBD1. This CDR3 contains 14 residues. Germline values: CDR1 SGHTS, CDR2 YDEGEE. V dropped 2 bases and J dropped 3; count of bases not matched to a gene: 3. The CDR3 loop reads CASSLGQGEETQYF. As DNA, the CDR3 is TGTGCCAGCAGCTTAGGACAGGGAGAAGAGACCCAGTACTTC.

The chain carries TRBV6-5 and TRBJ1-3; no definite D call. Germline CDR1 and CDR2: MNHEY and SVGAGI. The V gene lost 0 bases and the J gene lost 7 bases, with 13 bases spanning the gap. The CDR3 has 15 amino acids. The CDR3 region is CASSYSNPLRNTIYF. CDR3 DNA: TGTGCCAGCAGTTACTCGAACCCTCTTCGGAACACCATATATTTT.

This CDR3 reads CATSPPGCNYGYTF. Written as DNA, the CDR3 is TGTGCCACCAGCCCACCGGGGTGCAACTATGGCTACACCTTC. V gene TRBV24-1 combines with J gene TRBJ1-2; no clear D. Trimming removed 7 bases from V and 2 bases from J, with 13 bases in between. In germline, CDR1 is KGHDR, CDR2 SFDVKD. This CDR3 spans 14 amino acids.

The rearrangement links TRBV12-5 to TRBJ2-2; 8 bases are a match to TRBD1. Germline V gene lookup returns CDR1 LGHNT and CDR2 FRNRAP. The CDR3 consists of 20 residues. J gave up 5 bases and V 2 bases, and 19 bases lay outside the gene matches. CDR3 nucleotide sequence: TGTGCTAGTGGTTTGATCCGGATGACAGGGGTCCGATCGGAAACCGGGGAGCTGTTTTTT. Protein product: CASGLIRMTGVRSETGELFF.

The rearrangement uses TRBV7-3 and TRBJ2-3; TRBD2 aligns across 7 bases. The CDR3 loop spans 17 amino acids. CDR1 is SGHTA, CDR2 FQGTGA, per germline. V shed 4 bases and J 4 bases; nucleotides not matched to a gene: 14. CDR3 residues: CASSSQSGGGAADTQYF. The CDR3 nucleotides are TGTGCCAGCAGCTCCCAATCGGGGGGAGGAGCCGCAGATACGCAGTATTTT.

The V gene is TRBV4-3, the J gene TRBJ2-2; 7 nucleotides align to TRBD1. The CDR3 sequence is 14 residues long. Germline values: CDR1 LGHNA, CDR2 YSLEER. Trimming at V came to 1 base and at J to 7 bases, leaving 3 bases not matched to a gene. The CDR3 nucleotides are TGCGCCAGCAGCCAAGGCAGGGGGTACGGGGAGCTGTTTTTT. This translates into CASSQGRGYGELFF.

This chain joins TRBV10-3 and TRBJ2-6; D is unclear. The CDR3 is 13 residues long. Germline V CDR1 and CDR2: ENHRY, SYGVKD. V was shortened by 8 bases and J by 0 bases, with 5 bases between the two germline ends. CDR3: CAIQASGANVLTF. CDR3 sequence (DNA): TGTGCCATCCAGGCCTCTGGGGCCAACGTCCTGACTTTC.